Each of the 18 T cell receptor beta chains below was sequenced from the same sample in a study of Ad26.COV2.S vaccination and SARS-CoV-2 variants. Repertoires were generated with immunoSEQ multiplex PCR, while TCRdb's copy carries only in-frame clones and drops some. The sample contains about 180,000 clones, around 88% of which appear only once. Sequenced material: peripheral blood, taken after recovery from COVID-19. Receptors were obtained from a human donor who had recovered from COVID-19.

The chain links TRBV5-6 to TRBJ2-7, with 7 bases matching TRBD2. The V and J ends lost 0 bases and 1 base, in that order; junction bases with no gene match: 4. The CDR3 extends over 15 amino acids. Germline lookup yields CDR1 SGHDT and CDR2 YYEEEE. As DNA, the CDR3 is TGTGCCAGCAGCTTGGTTGGGACTACGTCCTACGAGCAGTACTTC. Translated: CASSLVGTTSYEQYF.

The chain links TRBV28 to TRBJ1-1; D possibly corresponds to TRBD1 (6 bases). The V gene's germline CDR1 is MDHEN and CDR2 SYDVKM. The CDR3 runs to 15 residues. V lost 2 bases to trimming and J lost 4 bases, with 14 bases between them. This chain's CDR3 is CASSLPLDRTTEAFF. CDR3 bases: TGTGCCAGCAGTTTACCCCTCGACAGGACCACTGAAGCTTTCTTT.

The rearrangement uses TRBV5-1 and TRBJ1-2; TRBD1 matches at 9 bases. The CDR3 has 13 amino acids. With V trimmed by 4 bases and J by 7 bases, 5 bases remained unmatched. The germline CDR1 and CDR2 sequences are SGHRS and YFSETQ. CDR3 in DNA: TGCGCCAGCAGCCTAGGACAGGGGACTGGCTACACCTTC. Its protein product is CASSLGQGTGYTF.

The chain is built from TRBV19 and TRBJ1-4, with D perhaps TRBD1 (5 bases). Germline CDR1 LNHDA, CDR2 SQIVND (reference sequence). V shed 4 bases and J shed 7 bases, with 19 bases lying between them. The CDR3 runs 16 residues. The chain's CDR3 is CASSNQGLRGAEKLFF. In DNA form, the CDR3 reads TGTGCCAGTAGTAACCAGGGCCTACGCGGAGCTGAAAAACTGTTTTTT. Full variable domain (rest looked up from reference TRBV19 and TRBJ1-4): DGGITQSPKYLFRKEGQNVTLSCEQNLNHDAMYWYRQDPGQGLRLIYYSQIVNDFQKGDIAEGYSVSREKKESFPLTVTSAQKNPTAFYLCASSNQGLRGAEKLFFGSGTQLSVL.

This clone turned up a few times. This sequence joins TRBV27 and TRBJ1-6, with 7 positions matching TRBD1. This CDR3 is 15 amino acids long. Germline trimming cut 4 bases from V and 9 bases from J; bases unmatched to any gene: 9. Looked up from germline, CDR1 is MNHEY and CDR2 is SMNVEV (reference sequence). The DNA for the CDR3 is TGTGCCAGCAGTTCGTTGACAGGGAGGGTTTCACCCCTCCACTTT. This sequence encodes CASSSLTGRVSPLHF.

This chain connects TRBV28 to TRBJ2-3; 8 positions agree with TRBD1. Germline CDR1 is MDHEN and CDR2 is SYDVKM. The CDR3 spans 14 residues. J lost 4 bases, V lost 6 bases, and 6 bases had no gene match. CDR3: CASSSGGLADTQYF. CDR3 DNA: TGTGCCAGCAGCTCAGGGGGCCTCGCAGATACGCAGTATTTT.

The rearrangement uses TRBV27 and TRBJ2-7; 7 nucleotides match TRBD1. Germline V gene data show CDR1 as MNHEY and CDR2 as SMNVEV (reference sequence). The CDR3 is 14 amino acids. V gave up 6 bases and J gave up 0 bases; unmatched junction bases: 5. The CDR3 DNA reads TGTGCCAGCAGACCACAGGGGAGCTCCTACGAGCAGTACTTC. Amino acids: CASRPQGSSYEQYF.

The genes are TRBV5-6 and TRBJ2-7; the match to TRBD1 covers 7 bases. Germline assignment: CDR1 SGHDT and CDR2 YYEEEE. V lost 4 bases to trimming and J lost 12 bases; unmatched junction nucleotides: 10. The CDR3 extends over 12 amino acids. CDR3 residues: CASSQGTARRYF. CDR3 sequence (DNA): TGTGCCAGCAGCCAGGGGACAGCTCGACGGTACTTC.

In this sample, this clone turned up a few times. The chain joins TRBV30 to TRBJ1-5, with D possibly TRBD1 on 6 matching bases. V was pared by 0 bases and J by 7 bases, with 10 bases between. The CDR3 runs 13 residues. The germline gives CDR1 GTSNPN, CDR2 SVGIG (reference sequence). This CDR3 reads CAWSVQGWQPQHF. CDR3 sequence (DNA): TGTGCCTGGAGTGTACAGGGATGGCAGCCCCAGCATTTT. The full variable domain, completed using reference TRBV30 and TRBJ1-5, is SQTIHQWPATLVQPVGSPLSLECTVEGTSNPNLYWYRQAAGRGLQLLFYSVGIGQISSEVPQNLSASRPQDRQFILSSKKLLLSDSGFYLCAWSVQGWQPQHFGDGTRLSIL.

The chain is built from TRBV19 and TRBJ2-3; D possibly uses TRBD1 or TRBD2 (5 bases each). This CDR3 region has 16 residues. The germline V gene has CDR1 LNHDA and CDR2 SQIVND (reference sequence). Trimming pared 2 bases from V and 0 bases from J, leaving 12 bases between. This CDR3 is CASSIIGTASTDTQYF. The CDR3 DNA sequence: TGTGCCAGTAGTATAATAGGGACCGCGAGCACAGATACGCAGTATTTT.

The chain couples TRBV27 to TRBJ2-3; 8 bases line up with TRBD2. CDR1 is MNHEY, CDR2 SMNVEV, per germline (reference sequence). Germline trimming cut 6 bases from V and 6 bases from J; bases unmatched to any gene: 5. The CDR3 contains 13 residues. Here the CDR3 reads CASRLLAGDTQYF. The CDR3 nucleotides are TGTGCCAGCAGGTTGTTAGCGGGGGATACGCAGTATTTT.

This chain links TRBV6-1 with TRBJ2-5, with 8 bases aligning to TRBD2. The length of the CDR3 is 14 residues. V lost 3 bases to trimming and J lost 4 bases; unmatched junction nucleotides: 4. Germline loops: CDR1 MNHNS, CDR2 SASEGT. CDR3 bases: TGTGCCAGCAGTGAGGAGAGCGGGGGAGAGACCCAGTACTTC. Translated, it gives CASSEESGGETQYF.

This chain joins TRBV5-1 and TRBJ1-1; no clear D gene. CDR3 length: 14 residues. CDR1 is SGHRS, CDR2 YFSETQ, per germline. V was pared by 0 bases and J by 4 bases, with 10 bases between. The CDR3 region is CASSLDDSFTEAFF. The CDR3, as DNA: TGCGCCAGCAGCTTGGACGACTCTTTCACTGAAGCTTTCTTT.

This clone has at least ten counts. This chain joins TRBV29-1 and TRBJ1-2, with 7 nucleotides matching TRBD1. The germline V gene has CDR1 SQVTM and CDR2 ANQGSEA. The CDR3 totals 13 residues. Losses at the gene ends were 2 bases for V and 3 bases for J; bases not matched to a gene: 3. CDR3 in DNA: TGCAGCGTTGAATCCGGGACAGACTATGGCTACACCTTC. Translation: CSVESGTDYGYTF.

V and J are TRBV10-3 and TRBJ1-3; the D gene is possibly TRBD1 (5 bases). V lost 2 bases and J lost 3, with 8 bases in between. The germline V gene has CDR1 ENHRY and CDR2 SYGVKD. The CDR3 has 14 amino acids. DNA for the CDR3: TGTGCCATCAGTGAGAGAACAGGTGGAAACACCATATATTTT. It specifies CAISERTGGNTIYF.

V is TRBV12-3 or TRBV12-4 and J is TRBJ1-5; D remains ambiguous. The CDR3 sequence is 13 residues long. V lost 3 bases and J 5 bases, leaving 8 bases between the germline ends. The CDR3 DNA sequence: TGTGCCAGCAGTTTTCAGGAGGATCAGCCCCAGCATTTT. Translated: CASSFQEDQPQHF.

The rearrangement links TRBV6-5 to TRBJ1-4; TRBD1 matches at 10 bases. The trim removed 4 bases at V and 8 bases at J, leaving 4 bases unmatched. This CDR3 is built from 14 residues. Germline CDR1 is MNHEY and CDR2 is SVGAGI. The CDR3 DNA follows: TGTGCCAGCAGTTCGGACAGGGGGGGGGAAAAACTGTTTTTT. Encoded protein: CASSSDRGGEKLFF.

The chain combines TRBV7-3 with TRBJ2-3, with a possible D match to TRBD1 (5 bases). CDR1 and CDR2 (germline): SGHTA, FQGTGA. The CDR3 is 14 residues long. Trimming removed 2 bases at V and 4 bases at J, with 10 bases between. CDR3 amino acids: CASSLGSGPDTQYF. CDR3 DNA sequence: TGTGCCAGCAGCTTAGGATCAGGGCCAGATACGCAGTATTTT.